In its sample, the clone carrying this T cell receptor beta chain was seen a few times. The antigen is undetermined. These data belong to a study of beta chain features in type 1 diabetes. Study outcomes and limitations: Comparison showed that naive, central memory and Treg TCRB repertoires appeared more similar among patients than among healthy donors.

Of the isolated RNA, all was reverse transcribed, and so the sequenced material was expressed TCRB transcripts. Some clones are missing from TCRdb's copy, which holds only in-frame ones; the method was immunoSEQ multiplex PCR. The repertoire holds 350,000 or so clones, with less than 20% as singletons. Trimming left V 0 bases short and J 1 base short, with 12 bases between. This CDR3 region has 16 residues. The chain carries TRBV23-1 and TRBJ2-5; a weak D match, TRBD1 (6 bases). TRBV23-1 is treated as an ORF (open reading frame) with a function not yet certain. The receptor comes from a woman under 30 in good health. The sequenced material came from naive CD4+ T cells from blood. The CDR3 DNA sequence: TGCGCCAGCAGTCAATCTCAGGACAGAGTCCAAGAGACCCAGTACTTC. It is translated as CASSQSQDRVQETQYF.